The present entry profiles one T cell receptor (beta chain) with its context. Antigen: not known. The assay was immunoSEQ multiplex PCR, and TCRdb's table has in-frame clones only and misses some. The table records about 110,000 clones, roughly 90% of them present only once. The CDR3 runs to 13 residues. The V end was cut by 6 bases, the J end by 3 bases, with 12 bases between. Germline values: CDR1 SGHRS, CDR2 YFSETQ. This sample was taken from a study of CD4+ T cells in melanoma. Study-wide results and limits: CD8+ T cell, macrophage and B cell function reportedly correlated with neoantigen-specific CD4+ T cells. Diverse differentiation states were reported for melanoma neoantigen-specific CD4+ T cells.

The chain has TRBV5-1 and TRBJ1-1; D uncertain. This sequence was found in a human donor with melanoma. The sequencing sample was made of peripheral blood. The CDR3 DNA reads as TGCGCCAGCACTCAAGGATGGGACACTGAAGCTTTCTTT. It specifies CASTQGWDTEAFF. Complete variable domain (other parts from reference TRBV5-1 and TRBJ1-1): KAGVTQTPRYLIKTRGQQVTLSCSPISGHRSVSWYQQTPGQGLQFLFEYFSETQRNKGNFPGRFSGRQFSNSRSEMNVSTLELGDSALYLCASTQGWDTEAFFGQGTRLTVV.